The rows below give T cell receptor beta chains drawn from one sample of a study of PD-L1 blockade in urothelial cancer. Some clones are missing from TCRdb's copy, which holds only in-frame ones; the method was immunoSEQ multiplex PCR. Of 45,000 or so clones in the sample, about 88% were seen once. Specimen: PBMCs, collected around atezolizumab (anti-PD-L1) treatment. The source of these receptors is a donor older than 35 with urothelial cancer. CDR3s include the opening cysteine and the closing phenylalanine or tryptophan. A D gene is named only where the DNA matches it firmly. Only part of the rows carry a size: once, few, many, or a class if the clone is expanded.

NA	TRBJ2-3	NA	TRBV9	CASSVGHMATTDTQYF	TGTGCCAGCAGCGTAGGACACATGGCGACCACAGATACGCAGTATTTT
TRBD2	TRBJ2-2	NA	TRBV7-2	CASSPGLAGAGELFF	TGTGCCAGCAGCCCCGGACTAGCGGGAGCCGGGGAGCTGTTTTTT
TRBD2	TRBJ2-5	NA	TRBV30	CAWRGGTSGEETQYF	TGTGCCTGGAGGGGGGGGACTAGCGGGGAAGAGACCCAGTACTTC
NA	TRBJ2-2	NA	TRBV29-1	CSVRQVKGTGELFF	TGCAGCGTCAGACAGGTCAAGGGCACCGGGGAGCTGTTTTTT
NA	TRBJ1-2	NA	TRBV21-1	CASSKRGDRGYTF	TGTGCCAGCAGCAAAAGGGGTGACAGGGGCTACACCTTC
NA	TRBJ1-1	NA	TRBV6-5	CASSYGPRMNTEAFF	TGTGCCAGCAGTTACGGGCCCCGCATGAACACTGAAGCTTTCTTT
NA	TRBJ2-5	NA	TRBV6-5	CASSYRGETQYF	TGTGCCAGCAGTTACAGGGGCGAGACCCAGTACTTC
NA	TRBJ1-1	NA	TRBV7-3	CASSPQGNTEAFF	TGTGCCAGCAGCCCCCAGGGGAACACTGAAGCTTTCTTT
NA	TRBJ1-5	NA	TRBV7-9	CASSLVSLSGGNQPQHF	TGTGCCAGCAGCTTAGTGTCCCTTAGCGGGGGTAATCAGCCCCAGCATTTT
NA	TRBJ1-1	few	TRBV7-9	CASSLGGVDTEAFF	TGTGCCAGCAGCTTAGGGGGGGTCGACACTGAAGCTTTCTTT
TRBD2	TRBJ2-3	NA	TRBV5-1	CASSGREPYTQYF	TGCGCCAGCAGTGGGCGGGAGCCATATACGCAGTATTTT
TRBD2	TRBJ2-2	NA	TRBV5-6	CASSFVAGGNTGELFF	TGTGCCAGCAGCTTTGTAGCGGGAGGGAACACCGGGGAGCTGTTTTTT
TRBD2	TRBJ2-7	NA	TRBV29-1	CSVRGLAGDPYEQYF	TGCAGCGTTCGGGGACTAGCGGGAGACCCCTACGAGCAGTACTTC
TRBD1	TRBJ2-5	NA	TRBV19	CASSPQGGETQYF	TGTGCCAGTAGTCCACAGGGGGGTGAGACCCAGTACTTC
TRBD1	TRBJ2-7	NA	TRBV19	CATDRGRRYEQYF	TGTGCCACAGACAGGGGCCGTCGATACGAGCAGTACTTC
NA	TRBJ1-3	NA	TRBV7-6	CASSLAGLPPGNTIYF	TGTGCCAGCAGCTTAGCGGGACTCCCTCCGGGAAACACCATATATTTT
TRBD2	TRBJ2-3	NA	TRBV7-9	CASSLGLAGGDTDTQYF	TGTGCCAGCAGCTTAGGTTTGGCGGGAGGGGACACAGATACGCAGTATTTT
TRBD2	TRBJ2-3	once	TRBV7-3	CASSPQGGRGADTQYF	TGTGCCAGCAGCCCACAGGGCGGGAGGGGCGCAGATACGCAGTATTTT
NA	TRBJ1-1	NA	TRBV5-1	CASSSGTPNTEAFF	TGCGCCAGCAGCTCGGGGACACCCAACACTGAAGCTTTCTTT
NA	TRBJ2-7	NA	TRBV28	CASSRASGEQYF	TGTGCCAGCAGCAGGGCCTCTGGCGAGCAGTACTTC
TRBD2	TRBJ2-3	NA	TRBV14	CASSQELAAAHTQYF	TGTGCCAGCAGCCAAGAACTAGCGGCGGCCCATACGCAGTATTTT
NA	TRBJ1-5	NA	TRBV6-5	CASSSGIRNQPQHF	TGTGCCAGCAGTTCGGGTATACGCAATCAGCCCCAGCATTTT
NA	TRBJ1-5	NA	TRBV19	CASSSGRAAGNQPQHF	TGTGCCAGTAGTAGCGGGCGGGCCGCTGGCAATCAGCCCCAGCATTTT
TRBD2	TRBJ2-1	NA	TRBV9	CASSVAGPGLAANEQFF	TGTGCCAGCAGCGTTGCGGGACCGGGACTAGCGGCCAATGAGCAGTTCTTC
NA	TRBJ2-7	once	TRBV27	CASSLRTPAVLDEQYF	TGTGCCAGCAGTTTACGGACCCCAGCGGTCCTGGACGAGCAGTACTTC
NA	TRBJ2-7	few	TRBV29-1	CSAGARGGYEQYF	TGCAGCGCGGGTGCGCGGGGCGGGTACGAGCAGTACTTC
NA	TRBJ2-1	NA	TRBV6-4	CASGILAGGEQFF	TGTGCCAGCGGGATACTAGCAGGGGGTGAGCAGTTCTTC
TRBD2	TRBJ2-7	NA	TRBV4-3	CASSQGTSGGYEQYF	TGCGCCAGCAGCCAAGGGACTAGCGGAGGATACGAGCAGTACTTC
NA	TRBJ2-1	NA	TRBV29-1	CSLRGYNEQFF	TGCAGCCTCCGGGGGTACAATGAGCAGTTCTTC
TRBD1	TRBJ1-4	few	TRBV19	CASSPQGAGNEKLFF	TGTGCCAGTAGTCCTCAGGGGGCGGGTAATGAAAAACTGTTTTTT
NA	TRBJ2-2	NA	TRBV7-9	CASSANRNTGELFF	TGTGCCAGCAGCGCTAACAGGAACACCGGGGAGCTGTTTTTT
TRBD2	TRBJ2-7	NA	TRBV6-1	CASRPGTSEYEQYF	TGTGCCAGCAGACCTGGGACTAGCGAGTACGAGCAGTACTTC
TRBD2	TRBJ2-1	NA	TRBV18	CASSPRTSDYNEQFF	TGTGCCAGCTCACCCCGGACTAGCGACTACAATGAGCAGTTCTTC
NA	TRBJ2-6	NA	TRBV9	CASSARPQGPLTGANVLTF	TGTGCCAGCAGCGCCCGACCCCAGGGCCCACTTACCGGGGCCAACGTCCTGACTTTC
TRBD1	TRBJ2-1	NA	TRBV23-1	CASSQSVGLGDRVNNEQFF	TGCGCCAGCAGTCAATCGGTGGGTTTGGGGGACAGGGTCAACAATGAGCAGTTCTTC
NA	TRBJ1-1	NA	TRBV5-1	CASSLGPGVPTEAFF	TGCGCCAGCAGCTTGGGTCCGGGTGTCCCCACTGAAGCTTTCTTT
NA	TRBJ1-1	NA	TRBV9	CASSPPRGLEAFF	TGTGCCAGCAGCCCCCCAAGGGGGTTGGAAGCTTTCTTT
NA	TRBJ1-5	few	TRBV10-1	CATRRTLRVQPQHF	TGCGCCACTCGGAGAACTTTGAGGGTCCAGCCCCAGCATTTT
TRBD2	TRBJ2-7	few	TRBV4-3	CASSQVRGGSYEQYF	TGCGCCAGCAGCCAAGTGCGGGGGGGCTCCTACGAGCAGTACTTC
TRBD2	TRBJ2-5	NA	TRBV7-9	CASSRRGGWETQYF	TGTGCCAGCAGCCGGCGGGGGGGCTGGGAGACCCAGTACTTC
NA	TRBJ2-5	NA	TRBV7-9	CASSFPGLETQYF	TGTGCCAGCAGCTTCCCAGGGTTAGAGACCCAGTACTTC
TRBD2	TRBJ2-1	few	TRBV9	CASSRGTSGTYNEQFF	TGTGCCAGCAGCCGAGGGACTAGCGGGACCTACAATGAGCAGTTCTTC
TRBD2	TRBJ2-3	NA	TRBV7-6	CASSQLAGADTQYF	TGTGCCAGCAGCCAACTAGCGGGAGCCGATACGCAGTATTTT
NA	TRBJ2-2	few	TRBV10-3	CAIRRDGELFF	TGTGCCATCCGGCGGGACGGGGAGCTGTTTTTT
NA	TRBJ1-2	NA	TRBV6-1	CASSENRGESGGYTF	TGTGCCAGCAGTGAAAATCGCGGGGAGTCGGGTGGCTACACCTTC
TRBD2	TRBJ2-1	NA	TRBV10-3	CATGGALYNEQFF	TGTGCCACGGGGGGGGCCCTCTACAATGAGCAGTTCTTC
TRBD2	TRBJ2-5	few	TRBV7-2	CASSLTSGMGETQYF	TGTGCCAGCAGCCTAACTAGCGGGATGGGGGAGACCCAGTACTTC
TRBD2	TRBJ2-7	NA	TRBV10-3	CAISEGREGPYEQYF	TGTGCCATCAGTGAGGGGCGGGAGGGCCCCTACGAGCAGTACTTC
NA	TRBJ1-2	NA	TRBV6-5	CACGGYYGYTF	TGTGCCTGCGGGGGGTACTATGGCTACACCTTC
NA	TRBJ1-4	NA	TRBV5-1	CASSRGGQNNEKLFF	TGCGCCAGCAGCCGGGGCGGACAGAACAATGAAAAACTGTTTTTT
TRBD1	TRBJ2-1	NA	TRBV9	CASSVGQLGMGNEQFF	TGTGCCAGCAGCGTGGGACAGCTCGGAATGGGCAATGAGCAGTTCTTC
TRBD2	TRBJ2-1	once	TRBV7-6	CASSSSGSYYNEQFF	TGTGCCAGCAGCTCTAGCGGGAGTTATTACAATGAGCAGTTCTTC
NA	TRBJ2-7	NA	TRBV18	CASSPGQSYEQYF	TGTGCCAGCTCACCTGGACAGTCCTACGAGCAGTACTTC
TRBD1	TRBJ2-3	NA	TRBV13	CASTRTGRTDTQYF	TGTGCCAGCACCCGGACAGGGAGGACAGATACGCAGTATTTT
TRBD1	TRBJ2-7	NA	TRBV2	CASKEQQGIHEQYF	TGTGCCAGCAAGGAGCAACAGGGGATCCACGAGCAGTACTTC
TRBD2	TRBJ2-1	NA	TRBV4-3	CASSQGLAGREQFF	TGCGCCAGCAGCCAAGGACTAGCGGGACGTGAGCAGTTCTTC
TRBD2	TRBJ2-3	once	TRBV28	CASSLGGGRGADTQYF	TGTGCCAGCAGTTTAGGGGGCGGGAGGGGGGCAGATACGCAGTATTTT
TRBD2	TRBJ2-1	NA	TRBV5-1	CASSTSGLSSYNEQFF	TGCGCCAGCAGCACTAGCGGTCTGAGCTCCTACAATGAGCAGTTCTTC
TRBD1	TRBJ1-2	NA	TRBV29-1	CSVGGQYGYTF	TGCAGCGTGGGGGGACAGTATGGCTACACCTTC